These T cell receptor beta chains were read from a single sample in a study of OX40 agonist ivuxolimab in advanced cancers. The table came from immunoSEQ multiplex PCR; TCRdb's copy has only in-frame clones and leaves some out. Of about 150,000 clones in the sample, around 94% are singletons; the top ten hold under 0.4%. The source was CD4+ or CD8+ T cells sorted from blood, collected in a trial of the OX40 agonist ivuxolimab. These receptor sequences come from an adult with an advanced solid tumor such as melanoma, head and neck, liver or kidney cancer. CDR3s include the opening cysteine and the closing phenylalanine or tryptophan. The D gene is left open where the match is weak. The size of a clone is reported for some rows only, either as once, few or many, or as a class for expanded clones.

V gene: TRBV28
J gene: TRBJ1-4
D gene: TRBD1
clone size: .
CDR3 protein: CASSPGQGGWEKLFF
CDR3 DNA: TGTGCCAGCAGTCCCGGACAGGGGGGTTGGGAAAAACTGTTTTTT

V gene: TRBV19
J gene: TRBJ1-4
D gene: TRBD1
clone size: .
CDR3 protein: CASNGVEGASVKLFF
CDR3 DNA: TGTGCCAGTAACGGGGTGGAGGGGGCATCGGTAAAACTGTTTTTT

V gene: TRBV28
J gene: TRBJ2-7
D gene: .
clone size: .
CDR3 protein: CASSWKDRSYEQYF
CDR3 DNA: TGTGCCAGCAGTTGGAAGGACAGATCCTACGAGCAGTACTTC

V gene: TRBV21-1
J gene: TRBJ1-2
D gene: .
clone size: .
CDR3 protein: CASRDGGDSAPLNYGYTF
CDR3 DNA: TGTGCCAGCAGGGACGGGGGGGACAGCGCCCCTCTTAACTATGGCTACACCTTC

V gene: TRBV9
J gene: TRBJ2-1
D gene: TRBD2
clone size: .
CDR3 protein: CASSVTGTRGNEQFF
CDR3 DNA: TGTGCCAGCAGCGTGACCGGGACTAGGGGTAATGAGCAGTTCTTC

V gene: TRBV6-6
J gene: TRBJ2-5
D gene: .
clone size: .
CDR3 protein: CASSPLSSGETQYF
CDR3 DNA: TGTGCCAGCAGCCCCTTGAGTAGCGGAGAGACCCAGTACTTC

V gene: TRBV18
J gene: TRBJ2-5
D gene: .
clone size: .
CDR3 protein: CASSASEYQETQYF
CDR3 DNA: TGTGCCAGCTCAGCTAGCGAGTACCAAGAGACCCAGTACTTC

V gene: TRBV5-1
J gene: TRBJ2-5
D gene: TRBD2
clone size: .
CDR3 protein: CASSLAGGPQETQYF
CDR3 DNA: TGCGCCAGCAGCTTAGCGGGAGGGCCACAAGAGACCCAGTACTTC

V gene: TRBV10-1
J gene: TRBJ1-1
D gene: TRBD1
clone size: .
CDR3 protein: CASKGQANTEAFF
CDR3 DNA: TGCGCCAGCAAGGGACAGGCTAACACTGAAGCTTTCTTT

V gene: TRBV6-6
J gene: TRBJ2-2
D gene: .
clone size: .
CDR3 protein: CASRGASLGELFF
CDR3 DNA: TGTGCCAGCAGAGGGGCGAGCCTCGGGGAGCTGTTTTTT

V gene: TRBV4-1
J gene: TRBJ2-5
D gene: .
clone size: .
CDR3 protein: CASSQVGSSETQYF
CDR3 DNA: TGCGCCAGCAGCCAAGTGGGGTCCTCTGAGACCCAGTACTTC

V gene: TRBV28
J gene: TRBJ2-7
D gene: TRBD1
clone size: .
CDR3 protein: CASSLGQLSYEQYF
CDR3 DNA: TGTGCCAGCAGTTTGGGACAGCTCTCCTACGAGCAGTACTTC

V gene: TRBV19
J gene: TRBJ1-1
D gene: .
clone size: .
CDR3 protein: CASSIPTRRVAFF
CDR3 DNA: TGTGCCAGTAGTATTCCGACCCGCAGGGTGGCTTTCTTT

V gene: TRBV5-4
J gene: TRBJ2-2
D gene: .
clone size: .
CDR3 protein: CASSLLDWATGELFF
CDR3 DNA: TGTGCCAGCAGCTTGTTGGATTGGGCCACCGGGGAGCTGTTTTTT

V gene: TRBV7-9
J gene: TRBJ1-4
D gene: TRBD1
clone size: few
CDR3 protein: CASSPPGQVQIF
CDR3 DNA: TGTGCCAGCAGCCCACCTGGACAGGTCCAGATTTTT

V gene: TRBV11-2
J gene: TRBJ1-5
D gene: TRBD1
clone size: few
CDR3 protein: CASSPRTGTNQPQHF
CDR3 DNA: TGTGCCAGCAGCCCCCGGACAGGGACAAATCAGCCCCAGCATTTT

V gene: TRBV27
J gene: TRBJ2-2
D gene: .
clone size: .
CDR3 protein: CASSFRRSAGALGGELFF
CDR3 DNA: TGTGCCAGCAGTTTTCGGAGGTCGGCGGGGGCCTTGGGCGGGGAGCTGTTTTTT

V gene: TRBV7-2
J gene: TRBJ2-1
D gene: .
clone size: once
CDR3 protein: CASSLSFQPPFF
CDR3 DNA: TGTGCCAGCAGCTTAAGCTTCCAGCCGCCGTTCTTC

V gene: TRBV23-1
J gene: TRBJ1-6
D gene: TRBD1
clone size: .
CDR3 protein: CASSQRQGVNSPLHF
CDR3 DNA: TGCGCCAGCAGTCAAAGACAGGGGGTTAATTCACCCCTCCACTTT

V gene: TRBV5-1
J gene: TRBJ2-7
D gene: .
clone size: .
CDR3 protein: CASSLDRDEQYF
CDR3 DNA: TGCGCCAGCAGCTTGGACAGGGACGAGCAGTACTTC

V gene: TRBV5-1
J gene: TRBJ1-1
D gene: .
clone size: .
CDR3 protein: CASSFPGNTEAFF
CDR3 DNA: TGCGCCAGCAGCTTCCCGGGGAACACTGAAGCTTTCTTT

V gene: TRBV12-5
J gene: TRBJ2-3
D gene: TRBD2
clone size: .
CDR3 protein: CASGLETGGSTDTQYF
CDR3 DNA: TGTGCTAGTGGTTTAGAGACCGGGGGGAGCACAGATACGCAGTATTTT